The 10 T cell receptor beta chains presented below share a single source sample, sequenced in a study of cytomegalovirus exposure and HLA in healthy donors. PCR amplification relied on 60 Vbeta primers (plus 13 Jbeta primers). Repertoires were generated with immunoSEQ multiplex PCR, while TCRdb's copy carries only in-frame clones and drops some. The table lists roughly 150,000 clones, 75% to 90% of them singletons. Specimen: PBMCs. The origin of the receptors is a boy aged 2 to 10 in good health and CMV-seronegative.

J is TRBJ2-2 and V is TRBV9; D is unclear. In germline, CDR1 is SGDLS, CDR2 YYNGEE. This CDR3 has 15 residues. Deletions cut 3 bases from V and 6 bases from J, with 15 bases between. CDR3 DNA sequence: TGTGCCAGCAGCGCCCAAGTCGCCGGTGCCGGGGAGCTGTTTTTT. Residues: CASSAQVAGAGELFF.

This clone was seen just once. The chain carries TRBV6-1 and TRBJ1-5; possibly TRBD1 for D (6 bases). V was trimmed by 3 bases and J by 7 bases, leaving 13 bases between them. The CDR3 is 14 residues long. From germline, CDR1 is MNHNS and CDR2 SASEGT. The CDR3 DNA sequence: TGTGCCAGCAGTGAGAGGGGGGGCTGGCAGCCCCAGCATTTT. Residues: CASSERGGWQPQHF.

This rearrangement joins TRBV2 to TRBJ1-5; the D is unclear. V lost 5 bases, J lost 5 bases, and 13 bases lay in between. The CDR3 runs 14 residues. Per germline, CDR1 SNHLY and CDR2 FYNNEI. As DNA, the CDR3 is TGTGCCAGCAGTCCCCGACGGCTAGATCAGCCCCAGCATTTT. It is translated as CASSPRRLDQPQHF.

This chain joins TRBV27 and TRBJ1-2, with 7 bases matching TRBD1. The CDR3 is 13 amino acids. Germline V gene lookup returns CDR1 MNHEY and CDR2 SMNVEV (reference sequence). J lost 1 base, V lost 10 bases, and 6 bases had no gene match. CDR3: CATRDSNNYGYTF. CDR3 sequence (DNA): TGTGCCACCCGGGACAGCAATAACTATGGCTACACCTTC.

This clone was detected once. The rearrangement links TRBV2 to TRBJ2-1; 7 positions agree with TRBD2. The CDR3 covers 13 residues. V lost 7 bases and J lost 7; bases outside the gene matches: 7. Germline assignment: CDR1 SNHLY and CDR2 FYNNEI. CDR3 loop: CASTSGEGNEQFF. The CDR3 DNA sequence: TGTGCCAGCACCTCCGGGGAGGGAAATGAGCAGTTCTTC.

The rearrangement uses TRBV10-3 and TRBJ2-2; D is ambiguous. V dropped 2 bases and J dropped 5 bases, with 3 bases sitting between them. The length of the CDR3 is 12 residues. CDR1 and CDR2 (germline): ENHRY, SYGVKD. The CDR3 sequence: CAISEQTGELFF. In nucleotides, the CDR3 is TGTGCCATCAGTGAGCAGACCGGGGAGCTGTTTTTT.

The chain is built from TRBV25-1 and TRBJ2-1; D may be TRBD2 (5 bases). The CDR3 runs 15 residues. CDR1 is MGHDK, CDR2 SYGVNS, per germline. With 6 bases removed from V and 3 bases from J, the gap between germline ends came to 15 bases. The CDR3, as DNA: TGTGCCAGCAGGGCGCTGGGCGGACTCTACAATGAGCAGTTCTTC. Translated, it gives CASRALGGLYNEQFF.

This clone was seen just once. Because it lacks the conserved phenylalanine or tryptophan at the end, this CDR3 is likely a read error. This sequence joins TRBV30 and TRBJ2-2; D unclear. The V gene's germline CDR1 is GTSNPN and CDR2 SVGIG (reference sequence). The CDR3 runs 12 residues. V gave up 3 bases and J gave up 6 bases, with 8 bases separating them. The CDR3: CAWSHPAGELFS. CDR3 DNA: TGTGCCTGGAGCCACCCCGCCGGGGAGCTGTTTTCT.

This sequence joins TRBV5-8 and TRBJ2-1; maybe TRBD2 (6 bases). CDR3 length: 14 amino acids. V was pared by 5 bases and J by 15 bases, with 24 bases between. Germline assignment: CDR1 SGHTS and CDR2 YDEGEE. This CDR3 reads CASSYTSQTSRPFF. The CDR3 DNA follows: TGTGCCAGCAGTTACACCTCTCAGACTAGTCGGCCGTTCTTC.

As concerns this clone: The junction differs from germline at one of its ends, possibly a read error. In DNA, the CDR3 is TGTTCCAGCAGCCTAGCGGGAGCCCGGGAGGCGCAGTATTTT. Amino acid sequence: CSSSLAGAREAQYF. This chain uses TRBV7-9 with TRBJ2-3, with TRBD2 matching over 10 bases. Germline V lookup: CDR1 SEHNR, CDR2 FQNEAQ (reference sequence). The CDR3 extends over 14 amino acids.